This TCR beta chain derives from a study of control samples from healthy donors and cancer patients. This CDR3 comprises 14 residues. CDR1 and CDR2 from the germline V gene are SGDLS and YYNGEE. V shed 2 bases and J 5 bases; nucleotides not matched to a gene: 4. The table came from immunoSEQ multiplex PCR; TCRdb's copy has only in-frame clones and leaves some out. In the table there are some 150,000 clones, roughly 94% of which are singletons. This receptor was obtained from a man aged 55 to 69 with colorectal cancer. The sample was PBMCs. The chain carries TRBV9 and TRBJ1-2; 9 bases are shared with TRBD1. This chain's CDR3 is CASSVGQGLYGYTF. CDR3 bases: TGTGCCAGCAGCGTTGGACAGGGGTTATATGGCTACACCTTC.